Following are 30 T cell receptor beta chains from one sample sequenced in a study of CD8+ T cells in alopecia areata. Extracted RNA was reverse transcribed, and the resulting cDNA served as sequencing template. This table comes from immunoSEQ multiplex PCR, and its TCRdb copy is limited to in-frame clones, with some not included. The sample includes over 90,000 clones, approximately 90% of them seen just once. As to treatment: oral pan-JAK inhibitor, 5-10 mg twice daily. The sample was CD8+ T cells sorted from blood, taken at roughly week 30, from a patient treated with tofacitinib. These receptors were collected from a human donor with alopecia areata.

The rearrangement joins TRBV13 to TRBJ2-1, with 12 nucleotides matching TRBD1. Germline CDR1 reads PRHDT; CDR2 reads FYEKMQ (reference sequence). The CDR3 has 14 residues. Unmatched junction bases numbered 2, after V lost 4 bases and J lost 7 bases. As DNA, the CDR3 is TGTGCCAGCAGCTCGGGACAGGGGGCTAATGAGCAGTTCTTC. The encoded protein is CASSSGQGANEQFF.

This clone was seen once. The rearrangement uses TRBV5-5 and TRBJ2-3; 9 bases map to TRBD2. Per the germline V gene, CDR1 is SGHKS and CDR2 is YYEKEE (reference sequence). V dropped 4 bases and J dropped 0; count of bases not matched to a gene: 12. The CDR3 contains 18 residues. CDR3 nucleotide sequence: TGTGCCAGCAGCCCTAAACCTAGCGGGGCAGCTAGCACAGATACGCAGTATTTT. Translation gives CASSPKPSGAASTDTQYF.

The rearrangement links TRBV10-2 to TRBJ1-4; D perhaps matches TRBD1 (5 bases). The CDR3 sequence is 11 residues long. V was pared by 8 bases and J by 15 bases, with 16 bases between. Germline CDR1 is WSHSY and CDR2 is SAAADI. The CDR3: CASLGGDEVFF. CDR3 nucleotides: TGCGCCAGCCTCGGGGGGGATGAGGTGTTTTTT.

In its sample, this clone was seen a few times. The chain employs TRBV6-1 and TRBJ2-1; TRBD1 matches 7 bases. The CDR3 covers 15 residues. The ends lost 4 bases at V and 0 bases at J; junction bases unmatched: 3. Germline-derived CDR1 and CDR2 are MNHNS and SASEGT. CDR3 in amino acids: CASSGQGVSYNEQFF. The CDR3 bases are TGTGCCAGCAGTGGGCAGGGGGTCTCCTACAATGAGCAGTTCTTC.

V is TRBV14 and J is TRBJ2-7; D is uncertain. The CDR3 runs to 13 residues. In germline, CDR1 is SGHDN, CDR2 FVKESK. V dropped 0 bases and J dropped 6 bases, with 9 bases sitting between them. CDR3 amino acids: CASSQESGLEQYF. In nucleotides, the CDR3 is TGTGCCAGCAGCCAAGAATCTGGGCTCGAGCAGTACTTC.

The V gene is TRBV7-9, the J gene TRBJ2-1; 12 bases fit TRBD2. This CDR3 has 18 amino acids. With V trimmed by 5 bases and J by 2 bases, 10 bases remained unmatched. Per germline, CDR1 SEHNR and CDR2 FQNEAQ (reference sequence). CDR3 loop: CASSPRTSGKRTYNEQFF. CDR3 DNA: TGTGCCAGCAGCCCTAGGACTAGCGGGAAGAGGACCTACAATGAGCAGTTCTTC.

The CDR3 DNA sequence: TGTGCCAGCAGCTTGGAATACCGGGAGATCTACGAGCAGTACTTC. Protein: CASSLEYREIYEQYF. This sequence joins TRBV5-6 and TRBJ2-7; a possible D gene is TRBD2 (6 bases). The V gene's germline CDR1 is SGHDT and CDR2 YYEEEE. The CDR3 extends over 15 amino acids. The V and J ends lost 0 bases and 3 bases respectively, with 13 bases between them.

This clone has a handful of counts. The chain has TRBV19 and TRBJ1-1, with 8 bases identical to TRBD1. This CDR3 has 11 residues. Germline CDR1 reads LNHDA; CDR2 reads SQIVND (reference sequence). The ends lost 10 bases at V and 8 bases at J; junction bases unmatched: 6. CDR3 nucleotide sequence: TGTGCCACCGGACAGGGCTCCGAAGCTTTCTTT. This encodes CATGQGSEAFF.

This clone was detected only once. This CDR3 is also generated by other DNA sequences in the sample. The gene calls are TRBV6-5 and TRBJ2-3; D is unresolved. Germline CDR1 is MNHEY and CDR2 is SVGAGI. V was trimmed by 0 bases and J by 2 bases, leaving 3 bases between them. This CDR3 spans 13 amino acids. The CDR3 loop reads CASSYSATDTQYF. As DNA, the CDR3 is TGTGCCAGCAGTTACTCGGCCACAGATACGCAGTATTTT.

The chain carries TRBV6-5 and TRBJ1-4; 9 bases fit TRBD1. Germline lookup yields CDR1 MNHEY and CDR2 SVGAGI. This CDR3 region has 13 residues. The J segment lost 11 bases and the V segment lost 5 bases, leaving 6 bases of the junction unmatched. The CDR3 DNA follows: TGTGCCAGCAGTCCGGACAGGGGTTCGAAACTGTTTTTT. Translation gives CASSPDRGSKLFF.

The chain employs TRBV2 and TRBJ2-1; TRBD2 is a possible D gene (5 bases). Per germline, CDR1 SNHLY and CDR2 FYNNEI. Trimming left V 7 bases short and J 3 bases short, with 13 bases between. The CDR3 totals 14 residues. The CDR3 DNA sequence: TGTGCCAGCACTTCCAGCGGTGACTACAATGAGCAGTTCTTC. Amino acids: CASTSSGDYNEQFF. Using reference TRBV2 and TRBJ2-1 for the parts outside the CDR3, the full variable domain is EPEVTQTPSHQVTQMGQEVILRCVPISNHLYFYWYRQILGQKVEFLVSFYNNEISEKSEIFDDQFSVERPDGSNFTLKIRSTKLEDSAMYFCASTSSGDYNEQFFGPGTRLTVL.

The CDR3 here is CASSMGPSYEQYF. The CDR3 nucleotides read TGTGCCAGTAGTATGGGACCCAGCTACGAGCAGTACTTC. The chain joins TRBV19 to TRBJ2-7, with D perhaps matching TRBD1 or TRBD2 (5 bases each). The CDR3 length is 13 residues. Germline loops: CDR1 LNHDA, CDR2 SQIVND (reference sequence). V was trimmed by 3 bases and J by 3 bases, leaving 9 bases between them.

The gene calls are TRBV11-2 and TRBJ1-5, with unresolved D. Trimming stripped 1 base from V and 6 bases from J, with 7 bases between. CDR1 is SGHAT and CDR2 is FQNNGV in the germline V gene. The CDR3 consists of 13 residues. This chain's CDR3 is CASSLAIGQPQHF. In DNA form, the CDR3 reads TGTGCCAGCAGCTTAGCGATCGGTCAGCCCCAGCATTTT.

The rearrangement joins TRBV6-5 to TRBJ2-7; D possibly corresponds to TRBD2 (7 bases). The CDR3 is 14 amino acids. V was clipped by 2 bases and J by 6 bases, with 14 bases between them. Germline CDR1 MNHEY, CDR2 SVGAGI. The CDR3 loop is CASSYGGADFEQYF. The CDR3 DNA sequence: TGTGCCAGCAGTTACGGGGGGGCGGATTTCGAGCAGTACTTC.

V usage is TRBV10-1 and J usage is TRBJ2-2; D gene ambiguous. The ends were cut back, 3 bases at V and 7 bases at J, with 6 bases in the middle. This CDR3 has 12 amino acids. Germline V lookup: CDR1 WNHNN, CDR2 SYGVQD (reference sequence). The CDR3 loop is CASSDEYGELFF. The CDR3 region has the DNA TGCGCCAGCAGTGATGAGTACGGGGAGCTGTTTTTT.

CDR3 sequence reads: CASRTLGEQFF. DNA of the CDR3: TGTGCCAGCAGAACCCTCGGTGAGCAGTTCTTC. The gene calls are TRBV6-5 and TRBJ2-1, with no clear D. Trimming took 6 bases from V and 9 from J, leaving 9 bases between them. The CDR3 totals 11 residues. Germline V CDR1 and CDR2: MNHEY, SVGAGI.

This rearrangement joins TRBV27 to TRBJ2-3, with 10 bases lining up with TRBD2. Germline CDR1 MNHEY, CDR2 SMNVEV (reference sequence). CDR3 length equals 13 residues. V lost 8 bases, J lost 10 bases, and 9 bases stayed unmatched. Here the CDR3 reads CASEERGGAAQYF. The CDR3 DNA reads as TGTGCCAGCGAGGAGCGGGGGGGGGCGGCGCAGTATTTT.

The J gene is TRBJ2-7, the V gene TRBV27; 9 nucleotides agree with TRBD1. CDR3 length: 16 amino acids. Germline CDR1 and CDR2: MNHEY and SMNVEV (reference sequence). V was clipped by 6 bases and J by 0 bases; unmatched bases: 9. In DNA, the CDR3 is TGTGCCAGCAGAGCGTCCGGACAGGGGCTCTCCTACGAGCAGTACTTC. Translation: CASRASGQGLSYEQYF.

V is TRBV2 and J is TRBJ2-7; 8 nucleotides agree with TRBD1. The CDR3 runs 16 residues. The junction had 12 bases not matched to a gene; V was cut back by 7 bases and J by 1 base. Per germline, CDR1 SNHLY and CDR2 FYNNEI. The CDR3 sequence is CASILETGANSYEQYF. The CDR3 DNA follows: TGTGCCAGCATACTCGAGACAGGGGCCAATTCCTACGAGCAGTACTTC.

In its sample, this clone was seen once. The rearrangement joins TRBV7-8 to TRBJ1-2; D call uncertain. Germline V CDR1 and CDR2: SGHVS, FQNEAQ. This CDR3 has 13 residues. V was trimmed by 2 bases and J by 6 bases, leaving 10 bases between them. The CDR3 loop is CASSLSPENGYTF. CDR3 in DNA: TGTGCCAGCAGCTTATCTCCGGAGAATGGCTACACCTTC.

The J gene is TRBJ2-7, the V gene TRBV2; 8 positions agree with TRBD1. Germline values: CDR1 SNHLY, CDR2 FYNNEI. The CDR3 is made up of 13 amino acids. Unmatched junction bases numbered 6, after V lost 9 bases and J lost 2 bases. CDR3 in DNA: TGTGCCAGAGGACAGGGAGATACCTACGAGCAGTACTTC. Protein: CARGQGDTYEQYF.

The chain links TRBV7-9 to TRBJ2-7; the D gene is possibly TRBD2 (6 bases). CDR3 length equals 16 residues. V shed 3 bases and J shed 0 bases, with 15 bases lying between them. Germline loops: CDR1 SEHNR, CDR2 FQNEAQ (reference sequence). CDR3 DNA: TGTGCCAGCAGCTTTGTCTCCGGACTAAGCTCCTACGAGCAGTACTTC. This codes for CASSFVSGLSSYEQYF.

The rearrangement joins TRBV7-9 to TRBJ2-7; the D gene is possibly TRBD1 (5 bases). V was pared by 0 bases and J by 5 bases, with 8 bases between. Germline CDR1 and CDR2: SEHNR and FQNEAQ (reference sequence). CDR3 size: 13 residues. CDR3 residues: CASSLADSNEQYF. For the CDR3, the DNA is TGTGCCAGCAGCTTAGCTGACAGTAACGAGCAGTACTTC.

The gene calls are TRBV5-1 and TRBJ1-1, with a weak D call TRBD1 (6 bases). The germline V and J ends were trimmed by 4 bases and 6 bases, with 25 bases remaining between them. From germline, CDR1 is SGHRS and CDR2 YFSETQ. The CDR3 length is 17 residues. CDR3: CASSQKDSTGYGAEAFF. The CDR3, as DNA: TGCGCCAGCAGCCAGAAGGACTCTACAGGGTATGGAGCTGAAGCTTTCTTT.

V usage is TRBV6-6 and J usage is TRBJ1-1; D is uncertain. Trimming removed 2 bases from V and 2 bases from J, with 6 bases in between. The germline V gene has CDR1 MNHNY and CDR2 SVGAGI (reference sequence). The CDR3 has 13 amino acids. The CDR3 sequence: CASSYTDNTEAFF. The CDR3 DNA is TGTGCCAGCAGTTACACGGACAACACTGAAGCTTTCTTT.

The CDR3 protein is CASSLAGSNSPLHF. The DNA of the CDR3 is TGTGCCAGCAGCTTGGCAGGGTCCAATTCACCCCTCCACTTT. V and J are TRBV5-4 and TRBJ1-6, with a tentative D call TRBD1 (5 bases). Germline V CDR1 and CDR2: SGHNT, YYREEE (reference sequence). Deletions cut 0 bases from V and 7 bases from J, with 8 bases between. The CDR3 consists of 14 residues.

Concerning this clone: The junction and the germline gene differ at one end; a read error may be behind it. The CDR3 here is CASSLVGDYVQYF. CDR3 sequence (DNA): TGTGCCAGCAGTTTGGTAGGGGACTACGTGCAGTACTTC. V usage is TRBV27 and J usage is TRBJ2-7; 7 bases are shared with TRBD2. The length of the CDR3 is 13 residues. The germline V gene has CDR1 MNHEY and CDR2 SMNVEV (reference sequence).

The CDR3 protein is CASSYGRVRHTDTQYF. The CDR3 nucleotides are TGTGCCAGCAGTTACGGGCGGGTGCGACACACAGATACGCAGTATTTT. V is TRBV6-5 and J is TRBJ2-3; D might be TRBD2 (5 bases). The CDR3 loop spans 16 amino acids. Trimming stripped 2 bases from V and 2 bases from J, with 14 bases between. The germline CDR1 and CDR2 sequences are MNHEY and SVGAGI.

This chain joins TRBV5-4 and TRBJ2-5, with a tentative D call TRBD1 (5 bases). The DNA end lines up better with TRBJ2-7; the J call may be wrong. Germline CDR1 SGHNT, CDR2 YYREEE (reference sequence). CDR3 length: 13 amino acids. CDR3 sequence (DNA): TGTGCCAGCAGCTCAGGGCCTCCATACGAGCAGTACTTC. Translating gives CASSSGPPYEQYF.

The chain is built from TRBV4-1 and TRBJ2-2, with D maybe TRBD2 (5 bases). CDR1 is MGHRA and CDR2 is YSYEKL in the germline V gene. The V and J ends lost 2 bases and 7 bases respectively, with 8 bases between them. The CDR3 has 13 amino acids. Here the CDR3 reads CASSQTRGGELFF. CDR3 in DNA: TGCGCCAGCAGCCAAACTAGAGGCGGGGAGCTGTTTTTT.